The present TCR beta chain was sequenced within a study of blood T cell repertoires in COVID-19 (dated by TCRdb to between 2020 and 2021). In the study overall: Samples covering the acute and convalescent phases of COVID-19 were provided by collaborators in the United States, Italy and Spain. Nearly every sample came with metadata listing a de-identified subject ID, COVID-19 status, age in years and sex. Samples came from the ongoing ImmuneRACE study (first 160 participants) plus 1,254 subjects from 6 global collaborators. Where available, HLA class I and class II types were obtained from metadata supplied by the sample provider rather than from assay-based typing. A freely available public database, intended as a resource for researchers studying the immune response to SARS-CoV-2, is where the repertoires were released. Deeply sampled blood TCRbeta repertoires from subjects exposed to, actively infected with, or recovered from COVID-19 were included in the dataset. The prospective study material was composed of cDNA or gDNA derived from T cells, B-cell-depleted T cells, or PBMCs. Study-level results and caveats: The quantity of clinical and demographic metadata differed by source and by participant and was supplied without curation.

Of note for this clone: This clone's antigen is unknown. One base away there is no much larger clone; base qualities are not given.

One collaborating source in Seattle enrolled patients while the patients were actively infected and followed the patients over time throughout the course of disease. Collaborating institutions collected whole blood in K2EDTA tubes following their own protocols. For TCRbeta analysis, collaborators shipped samples as frozen whole blood, isolated PBMCs, or DNA extracted from either of those sample types. At the junction V is shortened by 7 bases and J by 7 bases, with 10 bases in between. The CDR3 sequence holds 11 residues, the cysteine and phenylalanine included. Kept here is only the CDR3 DNA, which spans 33 bases and is read in frame from base 1. From the germline V gene (reference sequence), CDR1 is MNHNY and CDR2 is SVGAGI. TCRbeta CDR3 regions were amplified from genomic DNA using the immunoSEQ Assay, a bias-controlled multiplex PCR. As for how the authors treated the data: Within the assay, amplification of reference gene primers was used to estimate how many nucleated cells each sample contained. To quantify the absolute abundance of each unique TCRbeta CDR3 rearrangement, sequence reads were collapsed and filtered. Productive Simpson clonality was computed per sample as the square root of Simpson's diversity index over productive rearrangements. TCRdb carries this immuneACCESS record with in-frame sequences only. Its versions omit some clonotypes, under half of them owing to an unresolved V gene in the studies checked, with the rest unexplained. The V and J calls and clone size were taken over from that table, and D and trimming were inferred from the DNA. The sample table records about 150,000 clones; 75% to 90% of these occur just once. The ten most abundant clones make up 13% of the sample.

The sequence is built from TRBV6-6 and TRBJ1-2; the D gene cannot be named for sure. The specimen was peripheral blood. This receptor was taken from a man younger than 35 with COVID-19, enrolled during active disease. At the DNA level, the sequence is TGTGCCAGCACCGCAAACGGTGGCTACACCTTC. The translation is CASTANGGYTF.